These T cell receptor beta chains were read from a single sample in a study of T cells in Graves' hyperthyroidism and ophthalmopathy. TCRdb redid the calling of the multiplex PCR reads with MiXCR, one entry per CDR3 protein. The sample has 380,000 or so distinct CDR3 sequences; approximately 19% are singletons. Sequencing was carried out using blood. These receptor sequences come from a woman between 18 and 29 years old with Graves' hyperthyroidism. Each CDR3 is given with its conserved first and last residue. D genes are given only for firm matches. Part of the rows lack a size; the others show once, few, many or a class for expanded clones.

length	J	size	V	D	DNA	CDR3
14	TRBJ1-3	many	TRBV6-1	.	TGTGCCAGCGGGGATCCGTACTCTGGAAACACCATATATTTT	CASGDPYSGNTIYF
15	TRBJ2-2	many	TRBV4-2	.	TGTGCCAGCAGCCAAGCCCCTGGGAACACCGGGGAGCTGTTTTTT	CASSQAPGNTGELFF
13	TRBJ1-1	many	TRBV10-3	.	TGTGCCATCAGTGAAGACGGTCCCACTGAAGCTTTCTTT	CAISEDGPTEAFF
16	TRBJ2-6	many	TRBV12-3/TRBV12-4	.	TGTGCCAGCAGTTTCTACAGGGTGAGCGGGGCCAACGTCCTGACTTTC	CASSFYRVSGANVLTF
15	TRBJ2-7	many	TRBV18	.	TGTGCCAGCTCACCACCGTCAAGGGGATCCTACGAGCAGTACTTC	CASSPPSRGSYEQYF
14	TRBJ2-7	.	TRBV20-1	.	TGCAGTGCTCAGGCACAGGGTTCGGACTACGAGCAGTACTTC	CSAQAQGSDYEQYF
14	TRBJ2-4	.	TRBV12-3/TRBV12-4	.	TGTGCCAGCAGTTTAGGGGAGACGGGTAGCATTCAGTACTTC	CASSLGETGSIQYF
12	TRBJ1-1	many	TRBV10-3	TRBD1	TGTGCCATCACCCCAGGGGGCCCCGAAGCTTTCTTT	CAITPGGPEAFF
16	TRBJ1-5	many	TRBV6-1	.	TGTGCCAGCAGTGAAGCTGGACATCTATTCAATCAGCCCCAGCATTTT	CASSEAGHLFNQPQHF
17	TRBJ1-3	.	TRBV6-5	.	TGTGCCAGCAGTTACTCCACGCTAGGGAACTCTGGAAACACCATATATTTT	CASSYSTLGNSGNTIYF
8	TRBJ1-1	many	TRBV6-1	.	TGTGCCACCCAGTCCGCTTTCTTT	CATQSAFF
17	TRBJ2-5	few	TRBV11-1	TRBD2	TGTGCCAGCAGCAGCACCGGGACTAGCGGGACTGAAGAGACCCAGTACTTC	CASSSTGTSGTEETQYF
15	TRBJ1-2	many	TRBV6-5	.	TGTGCCAGCAGTTACGGGGGGGGACTTAACTATGGCTACACCTTC	CASSYGGGLNYGYTF
14	TRBJ1-1	.	TRBV7-2	.	TGTGCCAGCAGCCCTATCGCCGGGAACACTGAAGCTTTCTTT	CASSPIAGNTEAFF
13	TRBJ2-7	many	TRBV10-3	TRBD2	TGTGCCATCGGTGCTAGCGGGGCCTACGAGCAGTACTTC	CAIGASGAYEQYF
12	TRBJ2-5	many	TRBV7-8	.	TGTGCCAGCAAGCGGACAGAGGAGACCCAGTACTTC	CASKRTEETQYF
16	TRBJ2-7	many	TRBV5-1	.	TGCGCCAGCAGCCGCGCTGACAAGGTCCCTGTGTACGAGCAGTACTTC	CASSRADKVPVYEQYF
13	TRBJ1-1	many	TRBV13	.	TGTGCCAGCAGCATGGGGACGGATGCCTCGGCTTTCTTT	CASSMGTDASAFF
13	TRBJ1-1	once	TRBV6-2/TRBV6-3	.	TGTGCCAGCAGTTCATACGGGAACACTGAAGCTTTCTTT	CASSSYGNTEAFF
12	TRBJ1-3	many	TRBV12-3/TRBV12-4	.	TGTGCCAGCAGTTTAACCCAAAACACCATATATTTT	CASSLTQNTIYF
14	TRBJ2-7	many	TRBV5-4	TRBD1	TGTGCCAGCAGCATGAGGGACAGCAGCTACGAGCAGTACTTC	CASSMRDSSYEQYF
14	TRBJ2-7	few	TRBV27	.	TGTGCCAGCAGTTTATGTCGGGACCCCTACGAGCAGTACTTC	CASSLCRDPYEQYF
16	TRBJ1-2	many	TRBV4-1	.	TGCGCCAGCAGCCCGGACGACTCCAGGGCCAACTATGGCTACACCTTC	CASSPDDSRANYGYTF
13	TRBJ1-1	many	TRBV6-1	.	TGTGCCAGCAGTGAATCGTCGAACACTGAAGCTTTCTTT	CASSESSNTEAFF
17	TRBJ1-3	many	TRBV9	.	TGTGCCAGCAGCGTAGAGAACAGGGTGGTCGCTGGAAACACCATATATTTT	CASSVENRVVAGNTIYF
15	TRBJ1-5	many	TRBV28	.	TGTGCCAGCATCCCCCCCGGTAGGGGCCGTCAGCCCCAGCATTTT	CASIPPGRGRQPQHF
13	TRBJ1-2	many	TRBV10-3	.	TGTGCCATCAGTGACGGGCAGTTCTATGGCTACACCTTC	CAISDGQFYGYTF
15	TRBJ1-2	many	TRBV4-1	.	TGCGCCAGCAGCCAAGAGGAGGACCCCAACTATGGCTACACCTTC	CASSQEEDPNYGYTF
14	TRBJ1-1	many	TRBV11-2	.	TGTGCCAGCAGCTTAGTTCGGGTAGGCACTGAAGCTTTCTTT	CASSLVRVGTEAFF
16	TRBJ1-1	.	TRBV7-8	.	TGTGCCAGCAGCTTAGCGTCCACAGGCCTGAACACTGAAGCTTTCTTT	CASSLASTGLNTEAFF
15	TRBJ2-3	many	TRBV5-1	TRBD2	TGCGCCAGCAGCCCTGCTAGCGGGGGGGCCGATACGCAGTATTTT	CASSPASGGADTQYF
15	TRBJ2-7	.	TRBV11-1	TRBD1	TGTGCCAGCAGCAACACCCGGGACAGGGAATACGAGCAGTACTTC	CASSNTRDREYEQYF
14	TRBJ1-1	many	TRBV29-1	TRBD1	TGCAGCGTCGGTCCGGGACAGGGTTACACTGAAGCTTTCTTT	CSVGPGQGYTEAFF
11	TRBJ2-2	.	TRBV27	.	TGTGCCAGCAGTTTTTGGGGGGAGCTGTTTTTT	CASSFWGELFF